A selection of T cell receptor beta chains follows, all from one sample in a study of T-cell reconstitution after alpha-beta-depleted transplantation in children. MiXCR was run by TCRdb on the PCR reads, yielding one entry per CDR3 protein. The sample consists of approximately 520,000 distinct CDR3 sequences, about 33% of them appearing once. The specimen comprised PBMCs from the stem cell graft donor, sampled from the stem cell graft. The receptor source for this set is a human donor who donated a stem cell graft to a child with aplastic anemia. CDR3s include the opening cysteine and the closing phenylalanine or tryptophan. The D gene is left open where the match is weak. A row's size may be missing; if present it is once, few, many or a size class.

>TRBJ2-4|TRBV3-1|-|few
TGTGCCAGCAGCCAAAGCCGCGAGGGGCAAGGCAAAAACATTCAGTACTTC
CASSQSREGQGKNIQYF
>TRBJ1-2|TRBV5-5|-|-
TGTGCCAGCAGCCCCGGGCCCCAGAGCCACTATGGCTACACCTTC
CASSPGPQSHYGYTF
>TRBJ2-5|TRBV20-1|TRBD2|-
TGCAGTGCTAGTGGCGGGACTAGCGGGAGGCAAGAGACCCAGTACTTC
CSASGGTSGRQETQYF
>TRBJ2-1|TRBV7-9|-|-
TGTGCCAGCACAACTCGGGGCAATGAGCAGTTCTTC
CASTTRGNEQFF
>TRBJ2-1|TRBV29-1|TRBD2|few
TGCAGCGCGGGGACGGGGGGGAACAATGAGCAGTTCTTC
CSAGTGGNNEQFF
>TRBJ1-1|TRBV5-1|TRBD1|-
TGCGCCAGCAGCCCGGGGACAGTCAGAAACACTGAAGCTTTCTTT
CASSPGTVRNTEAFF
>TRBJ1-5|TRBV20-1|TRBD1|few
TGCAGTGCTCCTCTTCAGGGGGCTGTCGGTCAGCCCCAGCATTTT
CSAPLQGAVGQPQHF
>TRBJ2-1|TRBV7-9|TRBD2|-
TGTGCCAGCAGCCCCCTAGCGGGAGTCTTCGATGAGCAGTTCTTC
CASSPLAGVFDEQFF
>TRBJ2-7|TRBV29-1|-|-
TGCAGCGTTGTATCAGGGCGCGAGCAGTACTTC
CSVVSGREQYF
>TRBJ2-6|TRBV5-8|-|-
TGTGCCAGCAGCTTCGGGCAGGGAGGGGCCAACGTCCTGACTTTC
CASSFGQGGANVLTF
>TRBJ2-2|TRBV24-1|-|once
TGTGCCACCCGCGGAGGGCTACCCACCGGGGAGCTGTTTTTT
CATRGGLPTGELFF
>TRBJ1-1|TRBV6-1|TRBD1|-
TGTGCCAGCAGTGCGGCCGGGACAGCGAACACTGAAGCTTTCTTT
CASSAAGTANTEAFF
>TRBJ1-1|TRBV20-1|-|-
TGCAGTGCTAGAGATTGGGGGGTAGGGGGAAGGGCTTTCTTT
CSARDWGVGGRAFF
>TRBJ2-3|TRBV7-8|TRBD2|-
TGTGCCAGCAGCCCACTAGGGGCGGGAGTACCAGATACGCAGTATTTT
CASSPLGAGVPDTQYF
>TRBJ1-2|TRBV7-9|TRBD1|-
TGTGCCAGCAGCTTAGGAGGGACAGGGGTTAGAGGCTACACCTTC
CASSLGGTGVRGYTF
>TRBJ2-4|TRBV4-3|TRBD2|-
TGCGCCAGCAGCCAAGACCCTAGCCCTAGCGGGACGATCATTCAGTACTTC
CASSQDPSPSGTIIQYF
>TRBJ2-1|TRBV9|TRBD2|-
TGTGCCAGCAGCTCAGTAGCTAGCGGGATAGATAATGAGCAGTTCTTC
CASSSVASGIDNEQFF
>TRBJ1-1|TRBV12-3/TRBV12-4|-|few
TGTGCCAGCAGGCTCGACGGTTACACTGAAGCTTTCTTT
CASRLDGYTEAFF
>TRBJ1-1|TRBV19|-|once
TGTGCCAGTAGTATATCATTTGCTTTAGGATCCGCCGAAGCTTTCTTT
CASSISFALGSAEAFF
>TRBJ1-6|TRBV7-2|-|-
TGTGCCAGCAGCGCGGGTCGATCTTCGGGTTCACCCCTCCACTTT
CASSAGRSSGSPLHF
>TRBJ1-5|TRBV12-5|TRBD1|few
TGTGCTAGTGGACAGGGGGAAAGTCAGCCCCAGCATTTT
CASGQGESQPQHF
>TRBJ1-5|TRBV20-1|-|-
TGCAGTGCACTTGGACACAATGGGAGGCAGCCCCAGCATTTT
CSALGHNGRQPQHF
>TRBJ1-5|TRBV19|-|-
TGTGCCAGGAGAGGACATCCCCGGTCTCAGCCCCAGCATTTT
CARRGHPRSQPQHF
>TRBJ2-1|TRBV6-1|-|few
TGTGCCAGCAGTCCCGGCTCAGGTCTCCTCAGCTCCTACAATGAGCAGTTCTTC
CASSPGSGLLSSYNEQFF
>TRBJ1-1|TRBV7-9|-|many
TGTGCCAGCAGCTCGCCGGGACTGTACACTGAAGCTTTCTTT
CASSSPGLYTEAFF
>TRBJ2-3|TRBV18|TRBD2|-
TGTGCCAGCTCCCCGACTAGCGGGAGGCCCACAGATACGCAGTATTTT
CASSPTSGRPTDTQYF
>TRBJ2-5|TRBV5-1|TRBD1|-
TGCGCCAGCAGCCGGACGTGGGACAGGGGTAGAGAGACCCAGTACTTC
CASSRTWDRGRETQYF
>TRBJ2-1|TRBV7-6|TRBD2|-
TGTGCCAGCAGCTCCGAGCGGGACTGGAGCTCCTACAATGAGCAGTTCTTC
CASSSERDWSSYNEQFF
>TRBJ1-6|TRBV9|-|-
TGTGCCAGCAGCGTAGAAGGGGGGTATAATTCACCCCTCCACTTT
CASSVEGGYNSPLHF
>TRBJ2-4|TRBV5-6|TRBD1|few
TGTGCCAGCAGCTTGGAAGGGCCAGGGGGAAACATTCAGTACTTC
CASSLEGPGGNIQYF
>TRBJ2-2|TRBV7-2|TRBD1|-
TGTGCCAGCAGCACTAGACAGGGCCTATCTCGGGAGCTGTTTTTT
CASSTRQGLSRELFF
>TRBJ1-6|TRBV19|-|few
TGTGCCAGTAGTATAACGTTTGGGTATAATTCACCCCTCCACTTT
CASSITFGYNSPLHF
>TRBJ2-5|TRBV29-1|TRBD1|many
TGCAGCGTGTACCTACCGGGACAGGGGGCAGGAGAGACCCAGTACTTC
CSVYLPGQGAGETQYF
>TRBJ2-7|TRBV4-3|-|-
TGCGCCAACAGCCAAGGTACAGGGTCCTACGAGCAGTACTTC
CANSQGTGSYEQYF
>TRBJ2-1|TRBV5-1|TRBD2|-
TGCGCCAGCAGCGGGGGGGTAGCGGGAGAGTACAATGAGCAGTTCTTC
CASSGGVAGEYNEQFF
>TRBJ2-3|TRBV10-3|-|-
TGTGCCATCAGTGACTCAGATTTAGATACGCAGTATTTT
CAISDSDLDTQYF
>TRBJ1-2|TRBV11-2|-|-
TGTGCCAGCAGCTTAGTACATTTTAACTATGGCTACACCTTC
CASSLVHFNYGYTF
>TRBJ2-4|TRBV11-3|-|few
TGTGCCAGCAGCTACCAGGGGACCAAAAACATTCAGTACTTC
CASSYQGTKNIQYF
>TRBJ2-1|TRBV7-3|TRBD2|few
TGTGCCAGCAGCTTAAGGTTTAGCGGGAGATTCAATGAGCAGTTCTTC
CASSLRFSGRFNEQFF
>TRBJ2-1|TRBV19|-|few
TGTGCCAGTAGTATAGGCCTTAATGAGCAGTTCTTC
CASSIGLNEQFF
>TRBJ2-1|TRBV19|TRBD2|-
TGTGCCAGTGCACTAGCGGGAGCCTCCTACAATGAGCAGTTCTTC
CASALAGASYNEQFF
>TRBJ1-1|TRBV4-3|-|few
TGCGCCAGCAGCCAAGATACCACGGGACTCCTGGCTAAAGTAACTGAAGCTTTCTTT
CASSQDTTGLLAKVTEAFF
>TRBJ2-7|TRBV12-3/TRBV12-4|TRBD2|-
TGTGCCAGCAGTTTCGCTAGCGGGAGGGACGAGCAGTACTTC
CASSFASGRDEQYF
>TRBJ1-3|TRBV12-3/TRBV12-4|-|-
TGTGCCACCAGGGGCTACTCTGGAAACACCATATATTTT
CATRGYSGNTIYF
>TRBJ2-2|TRBV5-6|TRBD2|-
TGTGCCAGCAGCCCAGCGGGACTAGCGGCGAACACCGGGGAGCTGTTTTTT
CASSPAGLAANTGELFF
>TRBJ1-2|TRBV20-1|-|-
TGCAGTGCTACCACCGACCCGAACTATGGCTACACCTTC
CSATTDPNYGYTF
>TRBJ1-1|TRBV20-1|TRBD1|few
TGCAGTCTCCCCAAGCAGGGGGCCGCGGGGACTGAAGCTTTCTTT
CSLPKQGAAGTEAFF
>TRBJ1-6|TRBV7-2|-|few
TGTGCCAGCAGCTACCTTCTCCCCAGGGGCAATTCACCCCTCCACTTT
CASSYLLPRGNSPLHF
>TRBJ1-6|TRBV19|-|-
TGTGCCAGTTCCTCAGAGCTGAGGGCTAATTCACCCCTCCACTTT
CASSSELRANSPLHF